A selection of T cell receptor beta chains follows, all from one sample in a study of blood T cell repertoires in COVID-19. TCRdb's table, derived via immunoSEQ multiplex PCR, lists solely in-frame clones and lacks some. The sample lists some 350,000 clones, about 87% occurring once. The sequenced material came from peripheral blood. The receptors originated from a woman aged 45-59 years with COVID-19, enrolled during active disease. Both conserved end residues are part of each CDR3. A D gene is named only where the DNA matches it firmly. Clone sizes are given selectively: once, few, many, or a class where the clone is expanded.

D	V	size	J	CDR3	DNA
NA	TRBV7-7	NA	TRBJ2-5	CASSLVGGLQETQYF	TGTGCTAGCAGCTTAGTCGGGGGACTCCAAGAGACCCAGTACTTC
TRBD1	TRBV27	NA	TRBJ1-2	CASSYRDSYGYTF	TGTGCCAGCAGTTATCGGGACAGCTATGGCTACACCTTC
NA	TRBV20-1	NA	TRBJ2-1	CSASLRRDGNEQFF	TGCAGTGCTAGTCTTCGGCGGGACGGCAATGAGCAGTTCTTC
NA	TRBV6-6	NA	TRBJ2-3	CASSRSTTGFAADTQYF	TGTGCCAGCAGTCGGTCCACAACAGGGTTTGCGGCAGATACGCAGTATTTT
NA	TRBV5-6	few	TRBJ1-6	CASSIRSDIQGSPLHF	TGTGCCAGCAGCATCCGGTCGGACATACAGGGTTCACCCCTCCACTTT
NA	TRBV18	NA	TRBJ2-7	CASSGRQTDYEQYF	TGTGCCAGCTCAGGACGACAGACTGACTACGAGCAGTACTTC
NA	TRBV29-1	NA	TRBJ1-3	CSVRKQGNTIYF	TGCAGCGTTCGAAAACAGGGAAACACCATATATTTT
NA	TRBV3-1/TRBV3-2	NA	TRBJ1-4	CASSPRGLGEKLFF	TGTGCCAGCAGCCCACGAGGCCTTGGAGAAAAACTGTTTTTT
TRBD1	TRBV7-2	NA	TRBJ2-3	CASTTRLPGTGGADTQYF	TGTGCCAGCACCACCCGCCTCCCCGGGACAGGGGGCGCGGATACGCAGTATTTT
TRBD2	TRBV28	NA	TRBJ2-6	CASRTSGQSGANVLTF	TGTGCCAGCAGGACTAGCGGGCAATCTGGGGCCAACGTCCTGACTTTC
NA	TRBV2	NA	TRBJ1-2	CASVENYGYTF	TGTGCCAGCGTAGAAAACTATGGCTACACCTTC
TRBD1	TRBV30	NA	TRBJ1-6	CAWSSPGQGLVLLHF	TGTGCCTGGAGTTCGCCGGGACAGGGGCTGGTTCTCCTCCACTTT
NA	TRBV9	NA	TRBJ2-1	CASSHDFGGAYNEQFF	TGTGCCAGCAGCCATGATTTTGGCGGGGCATACAATGAGCAGTTCTTC
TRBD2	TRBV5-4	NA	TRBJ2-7	CASSPGLAGRTEQYF	TGTGCCAGCAGCCCAGGACTAGCGGGTAGAACCGAGCAGTACTTC
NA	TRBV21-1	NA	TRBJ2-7	CASSKGGTGDGEQYF	TGTGCCAGCAGCAAAGGAGGGACAGGGGACGGCGAGCAGTACTTC
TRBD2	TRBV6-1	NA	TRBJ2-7	CASSSMAGVSYEQYF	TGTGCCAGCAGTTCTATGGCGGGAGTATCCTACGAGCAGTACTTC
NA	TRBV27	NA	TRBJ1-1	CASSFLGDTEAFF	TGTGCCAGCAGTTTTTTGGGAGACACTGAAGCTTTCTTT
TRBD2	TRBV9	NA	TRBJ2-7	CASSVTSGRAKQYF	TGTGCCAGCAGCGTGACTAGCGGGAGGGCCAAGCAGTACTTC